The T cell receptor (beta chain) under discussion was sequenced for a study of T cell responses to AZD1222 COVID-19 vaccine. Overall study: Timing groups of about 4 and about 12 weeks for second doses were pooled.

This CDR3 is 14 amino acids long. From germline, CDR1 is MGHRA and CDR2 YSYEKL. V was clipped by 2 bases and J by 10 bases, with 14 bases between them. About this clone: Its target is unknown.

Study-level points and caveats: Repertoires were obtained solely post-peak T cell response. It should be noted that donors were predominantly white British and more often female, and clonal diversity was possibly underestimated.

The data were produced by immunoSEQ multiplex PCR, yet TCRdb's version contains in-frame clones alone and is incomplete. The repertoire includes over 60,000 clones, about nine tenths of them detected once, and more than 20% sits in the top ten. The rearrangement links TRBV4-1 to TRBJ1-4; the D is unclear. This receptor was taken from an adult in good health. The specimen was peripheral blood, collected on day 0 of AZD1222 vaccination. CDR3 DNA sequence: TGCGCCAGCAGCCAAAAAAACCGAAGCGGAAAACTGTTTTTT. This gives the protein CASSQKNRSGKLFF.